This T cell receptor (beta chain) came from a study of beta chain features in type 1 diabetes (dated 2018 in TCRdb). Context from the whole study: Patients and healthy donors did not differ in mean age, gender distribution, total cell number or subset yield. The study compared the TCRB repertoires of sorted circulating CD4+ T cell subsets in recently diagnosed type 1 diabetes patients with those in matched healthy donors. Regulatory and stem cell-like memory subsets were obtained from only 8 patients and about 8 healthy donors, while naive and central memory subsets were obtained from all 30 or so donors. A total of 90 million to 140 million sorted cells were examined across all samples, and RNA yield correlated strongly with the number of cells per subset. Results and caveats for the whole study, not just this receptor: Sequencing cDNA rather than genomic DNA could over-represent highly expressing activated cells, although activation and CD3 levels did not differ between groups. Because the HLA sub-analyses included only small numbers of individuals, any influence of HLA type on TCRB rearrangement was left unresolved. In all four CD4+ subsets, TCRB CDR3 length was moderately but significantly shorter in type 1 diabetes patients. Shorter templates might have been favored by PCR, but patient and control samples were amplified and corrected together, so both groups would have been affected equally by any skew. Fewer insertions and more nucleotide deletions at VDJ recombination sites were observed in patients with type 1 diabetes, implying thymic rearrangement abnormalities. Naive, central memory and regulatory TCRB repertoires appeared to be more alike among patients than among healthy donors.

Each donor gave one peripheral blood draw, averaging approximately 0.12 L, which was collected into heparinised tubes. Naive, central memory, regulatory and stem cell-like memory CD4+ T cells were sorted on a BD FACSAria II using a panel including CD45RO, CCR7, CD25, CD127, CD95 and CD27. Every sorted population had a purity above 95%. PBMCs were isolated immediately by Lymphoprep density gradient centrifugation and stained directly without culture. So that batch effects would be minimized, each experiment stained and sorted samples in pairs, pairing one healthy donor with one patient. This clone was seen a few times. Its cognate antigen has yet to be identified. It has no much larger one-base neighbor in the sample; base qualities were not kept. The High Capacity cDNA Reverse Transcription Kit was used to reverse transcribe all of the isolated RNA, meaning that expressed TCRB transcripts were what got sequenced. Deep immunoSEQ sequencing was applied to naive, central memory and regulatory T cell samples, giving an average of approximately 3.8 million total reads per sample. After sorted cells were lysed in RLT buffer, RNA was extracted with DNase-treated RNeasy Micro or Mini kits, with the choice depending on cell number. Each cell subset was processed on its own to prevent cross-contamination, while patient and healthy donor samples were processed together. Using the immunoSEQ multiplex PCR, TCRB sequences were amplified from cDNA into 87-bp fragments spanning the CDR3 region. Sequencing of the amplicons was performed on the Illumina HiSeq platform. Turning to the authors' computational methods: PCR bias was corrected computationally using synthetic template baselines, and reads within Hamming distance 2 were collapsed, with unmergeable singletons discarded. Reads were aligned to IMGT to assign V, D and J genes, CDR3 length, and insertions or deletions at six rearrangement sites. Within each subset, clonotype counts were normalized to the number of sorted cells before true diversity and Gini coefficients were calculated with the tcR R package. The overlap coefficient, calculated on TCRB nucleotide sequences, was used to measure repertoire sharing. As a proxy for the pre-selection repertoire, out-of-frame TCRB sequences from naive cells were analyzed. The immuneACCESS repertoire file appears here via TCRdb, limited to in-frame rearrangements. These files lack a portion of the clones; in checked studies, under half of the deficit traces to unresolved V genes, and the cause of the others is not known. From that table come the V and J calls and clone size; the DNA was used to work out D and trimming. A total of about 650,000 clones appear in this sample, 12% of them only once. The top ten clones comprise more than 0.09% of the sample.

From the cysteine up to the phenylalanine, the CDR3 has a length of 14 residues. Solely the CDR3 DNA is kept, with 42 bases framed from the first base. Based on the germline V gene (reference sequence), the CDR1 and CDR2 sequences are LNHDA and SQIVND. V is pruned by 6 bases and J by 1 base, leaving 4 bases of the junction without a gene match. The clonotype comes from a man aged 30 to 45 with type 1 diabetes. The sequenced sample consisted of naive CD4+ T cells from blood. What the cell subset or site label conveys for this sample: true naive CD4+ T cells. This receptor chain uses TRBV19 and TRBJ2-3; TRBD2 matches 7 bases in the middle. The CDR3 region reads CASSWSGGTDTQYF. In nucleotide form, the sequence is TGTGCCAGTAGCTGGAGCGGGGGCACAGATACGCAGTATTTT.